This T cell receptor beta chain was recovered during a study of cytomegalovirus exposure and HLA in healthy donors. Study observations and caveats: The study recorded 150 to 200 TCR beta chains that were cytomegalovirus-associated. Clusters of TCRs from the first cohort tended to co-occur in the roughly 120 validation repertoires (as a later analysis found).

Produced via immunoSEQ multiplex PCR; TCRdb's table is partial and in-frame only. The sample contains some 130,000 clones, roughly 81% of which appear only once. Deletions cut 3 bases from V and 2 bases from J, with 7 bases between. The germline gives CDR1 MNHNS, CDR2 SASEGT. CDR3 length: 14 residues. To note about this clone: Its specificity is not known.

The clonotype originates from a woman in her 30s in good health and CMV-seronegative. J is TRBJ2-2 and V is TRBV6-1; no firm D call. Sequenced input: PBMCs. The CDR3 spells CASSEQVNTGELFF. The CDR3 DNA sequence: TGTGCCAGCAGTGAGCAGGTTAACACCGGGGAGCTGTTTTTT.